The clone carrying this TCR beta chain was counted a few times. Its antigen remains unknown. The CDR3 extends over 18 amino acids. Trimming took 5 bases from V and 0 from J, leaving 20 bases between them. The germline V gene encodes CDR1 SGHVS and CDR2 FNYEAQ. The data are from a study of T cell repertoires in cytomegalovirus infection. At the level of the study: HLA-B-restricted CMV epitopes that are well studied, plus recently identified HLA-C-restricted ones, were used by the study. An indication of both CMV infection and matching HLA type came from public TCR beta signatures.

Study-wide results and limits: CMV-specific TCR beta clonotypes restricted by HLA-C were the ones dominating the ex vivo response.

TCRdb passed the reads through MiXCR, listing each CDR3 protein once. The sample records around 770,000 distinct CDR3 sequences, almost 30% being singletons. This receptor was identified in a human donor in good health (CMV status not recorded). Some clones in this sample may be carry-over from other donors' samples. Sequences were derived from cultured CD8+ T cells from PBMCs, sampled from culture after CMV antigen stimulation. The chain recombines TRBV7-6 with TRBJ2-1, with D possibly TRBD2 on 7 matching bases. The CDR3 DNA sequence: TGTGCCAGCAGCGGCCGACGGGGGGCCACTAGCTCCTACAATGAGCAGTTCTTC. Amino acids: CASSGRRGATSSYNEQFF.